Shown below are 20 T cell receptor beta chains from a single sample sequenced in a study of control samples from healthy donors and cancer patients. Produced via immunoSEQ multiplex PCR; TCRdb's table is partial and in-frame only. The sample lists approximately 87,000 clones, roughly 86% occurring once. The sample taken for sequencing was blood. Every receptor here comes from a woman in her forties or fifties in good health.

The chain carries TRBV3-1 (or the pseudogene TRBV3-2) and TRBJ2-7, with a possible D match to TRBD1 (5 bases). The germline V gene encodes CDR1 LGHDT and CDR2 YNNKEL (reference sequence). This CDR3 has 17 amino acids. The V gene lost 0 bases and the J gene lost 6 bases, with 21 bases spanning the gap. The CDR3 sequence is CASSQDFSWTKMGEQYF. In DNA form, the CDR3 reads TGTGCCAGCAGCCAAGATTTTTCGTGGACAAAAATGGGCGAGCAGTACTTC.

The J gene is TRBJ1-6, the V gene TRBV5-4; no definite D call. The CDR3 loop spans 15 amino acids. Per germline, CDR1 SGHNT and CDR2 YYREEE (reference sequence). Deletions cut 4 bases from V and 0 bases from J, with 8 bases between. The CDR3 DNA is TGTGCCAGCAGCGGTGAGAGCTCCTATAATTCACCCCTCCACTTT. The encoded protein is CASSGESSYNSPLHF.

This chain uses TRBV28 with TRBJ1-2; the D is unclear. V lost 10 bases to trimming and J lost 4 bases, with 16 bases between them. The CDR3 length is 13 residues. Per the germline V gene, CDR1 is MDHEN and CDR2 is SYDVKM. The DNA for the CDR3 is TGTGCCACTGGCAGGAGCAGTGTCTATGGCTACACCTTC. Amino acid sequence: CATGRSSVYGYTF.

V is TRBV12-3 or TRBV12-4 and J is TRBJ1-5, with a weak D call TRBD1 (6 bases). Between the trimmed V and J ends, which lost 5 bases and 4 bases, there was a span of 9 bases. The CDR3 consists of 13 residues. The CDR3 loop is CASSRGGNQPQHF. CDR3 DNA sequence: TGTGCCAGCAGTAGAGGGGGGAATCAGCCCCAGCATTTT.

In this sample, this clone turned up a few times. V and J are TRBV19 and TRBJ2-5; D perhaps matches TRBD1 (6 bases). This CDR3 is 18 amino acids long. Trimming left V 2 bases short and J 3 bases short, with 22 bases between. Germline V lookup: CDR1 LNHDA, CDR2 SQIVND (reference sequence). CDR3 residues: CASSIRWDILGFKETQYF. CDR3 bases: TGTGCCAGTAGTATACGGTGGGACATTTTAGGTTTTAAAGAGACCCAGTACTTC.

The CDR3 loop reads CASSMGLATDTQYF. In DNA, the CDR3 is TGTGCCAGTAGTATGGGACTAGCCACAGATACGCAGTATTTT. This chain uses TRBV19 with TRBJ2-3; 9 bases are a match to TRBD2. Germline CDR1 and CDR2: LNHDA and SQIVND (reference sequence). This CDR3 is 14 amino acids long. With 3 bases clipped from V and 2 bases from J, the junction kept 0 bases outside the gene matches.

The rearrangement uses TRBV11-2 and TRBJ1-6, with a possible D match to TRBD1 (6 bases). Germline CDR1 reads SGHAT; CDR2 reads FQNNGV. Trimming shortened V by 5 bases and J by 6 bases, and 14 bases separated the two germline ends. The length of the CDR3 is 15 residues. The CDR3 loop is CASSTRQVANSPLHF. The CDR3 DNA sequence: TGTGCCAGCAGCACCCGACAGGTGGCTAATTCACCCCTCCACTTT.

The chain carries TRBV6-4 and TRBJ1-1; no clear D. V shed 5 bases and J shed 4 bases, with 17 bases lying between them. CDR3 length equals 15 residues. Germline V CDR1 and CDR2: MRHNA, SNTAGT. This CDR3 reads CASSTTAGIGTEAFF. The CDR3 nucleotides read TGTGCCAGCAGTACCACCGCGGGGATCGGCACTGAAGCTTTCTTT.

The V and J genes are TRBV6-2 or TRBV6-3 and TRBJ2-5, with TRBD2 as a possible D gene (6 bases). The CDR3 sequence is 16 residues long. V was trimmed by 4 bases and J by 5 bases, leaving 20 bases between them. Per the germline V gene, CDR1 is MNHEY and CDR2 is SVGEGT. CDR3 residues: CASSSDFRGTWETQYF. CDR3 DNA sequence: TGTGCCAGCAGTTCAGACTTCCGGGGGACCTGGGAGACCCAGTACTTC.

The chain is built from TRBV7-2 and TRBJ1-2; D perhaps matches TRBD1 (6 bases). The CDR3 runs to 18 residues. Germline V gene sequence: CDR1 SGHTA, CDR2 FQGNSA. Deletions cut 0 bases from V and 1 base from J, with 18 bases between. In DNA form, the CDR3 reads TGTGCCAGCAGCTTAGCGGGGGCGGGGGGCCTGGATAACTATGGCTACACCTTC. This encodes CASSLAGAGGLDNYGYTF.

This sequence joins TRBV7-2 and TRBJ1-5, with TRBD1 as a possible D gene (5 bases). The CDR3 spans 14 residues. The V and J ends lost 0 bases and 4 bases respectively, with 7 bases between them. The germline CDR1 and CDR2 sequences are SGHTA and FQGNSA. DNA of the CDR3: TGTGCCAGCAGCTTAGCGAACAGGAATCAGCCCCAGCATTTT. It encodes CASSLANRNQPQHF.

This chain links TRBV4-2 with TRBJ2-1; 8 bases agree with TRBD2. V was clipped by 4 bases and J by 8 bases; unmatched bases: 10. The germline gives CDR1 LGHNA, CDR2 YNFKEQ. The CDR3 sequence is 15 residues long. CDR3 nucleotides: TGTGCCAGCAGCCCCAAAGCGGGAGCGGGCGATGAGCAGTTCTTC. It yields the protein CASSPKAGAGDEQFF.

The table lists this clone with a few counts. Other DNA sequences in this sample translate to the same CDR3. V gene TRBV6-1 combines with J gene TRBJ1-6; perhaps TRBD1 as D (5 bases). The CDR3 extends over 13 amino acids. In germline, CDR1 is MNHNS, CDR2 SASEGT. Trimming removed 3 bases from V and 5 bases from J, with 5 bases in between. CDR3 protein: CASSDRDNSPLHF. In nucleotides, the CDR3 is TGTGCCAGCAGTGACAGGGATAATTCACCCCTCCACTTT.

The chain is built from TRBV6-5 and TRBJ2-1; 14 positions match TRBD2. CDR3 length: 15 residues. V lost 5 bases, J lost 8 bases, and 5 bases stayed unmatched. Germline CDR1 reads MNHEY; CDR2 reads SVGAGI. Here the CDR3 DNA reads TGTGCCAGCAGTAGCGGACTAGCGGGAGGTTATGAGCAGTTCTTC. Its protein product is CASSSGLAGGYEQFF.

The V and J genes are TRBV9 and TRBJ2-1; the D is unclear. There are 13 residues in the CDR3. Per germline, CDR1 SGDLS and CDR2 YYNGEE. V lost 3 bases and J lost 3, with 7 bases in between. CDR3 sequence (DNA): TGTGCCAGCAGCGAGAGAGTCTACAATGAGCAGTTCTTC. Its translation is CASSERVYNEQFF. The entire variable domain, with the rest obtained from reference TRBV9 and TRBJ2-1, is as follows: DSGVTQTPKHLITATGQRVTLRCSPRSGDLSVYWYQQSLDQGLQFLIQYYNGEERAKGNILERFSAQQFPDLHSELNLSSLELGDSALYFCASSERVYNEQFFGPGTRLTVL.

The rearrangement links TRBV7-3 to TRBJ1-2; TRBD1 agrees at 7 bases. V was pared by 5 bases and J by 7 bases, with 13 bases of the junction left unmatched. The CDR3 totals 15 residues. Germline-derived CDR1 and CDR2 are SGHTA and FQGTGA. The CDR3 nucleotides read TGTGCCAGCAGCCCCCAGGGGGGGGAAATCTTTGGCTACACCTTC. Translation: CASSPQGGEIFGYTF.

The chain has TRBV4-3 and TRBJ2-1; tentatively, D is TRBD2 (6 bases). CDR1 is LGHNA and CDR2 is YSLEER in the germline V gene. Trimming cost V 1 base and J 4 bases, with 11 bases left between them. There are 15 residues in the CDR3. CDR3 residues: CASSQGAGTYNEQFF. The CDR3 region has the DNA TGCGCCAGCAGCCAAGGAGCGGGTACTTACAATGAGCAGTTCTTC.

The rearrangement joins TRBV7-9 to TRBJ1-1; the D gene is possibly TRBD1 (6 bases). Germline CDR1 reads SEHNR; CDR2 reads FQNEAQ (reference sequence). Trimming removed 6 bases at V and 5 bases at J, with 16 bases between. The CDR3 extends over 14 amino acids. The DNA of the CDR3 is TGTGCCAGCAGTCTTACAGGGAGGGGGACTGAAGCTTTCTTT. It translates to CASSLTGRGTEAFF. Combining the CDR3 with reference TRBV7-9 and TRBJ1-1 gives the whole variable domain DTGVSQNPRHKITKRGQNVTFRCDPISEHNRLYWYRQTLGQGPEFLTYFQNEAQLEKSRLLSDRFSAERPKGSFSTLEIQRTEQGDSAMYLCASSLTGRGTEAFFGQGTRLTVV.

The chain joins TRBV10-3 to TRBJ1-1, with unresolved D. The germline V gene encodes CDR1 ENHRY and CDR2 SYGVKD. This CDR3 has 14 amino acids. V dropped 3 bases and J dropped 3 bases, with 11 bases sitting between them. CDR3 nucleotide sequence: TGTGCCATCAGTGACGGCAGCTCCTACACTGAAGCTTTCTTT. Encoded protein: CAISDGSSYTEAFF.

This chain joins TRBV19 and TRBJ1-2; TRBD1 matches 9 bases. Per germline, CDR1 LNHDA and CDR2 SQIVND (reference sequence). V gave up 8 bases and J gave up 5 bases; unmatched junction bases: 9. CDR3 length: 14 amino acids. The CDR3 protein is CASALQGARYGYTF. In DNA form, the CDR3 reads TGTGCCAGTGCCCTACAGGGGGCAAGGTATGGCTACACCTTC.